This T cell receptor beta chain was recovered during a study of cytomegalovirus exposure and HLA in healthy donors. Findings and limits, study-wide: Testing in vitro showed a few CMV-associated chains specific for CMV antigens. The sole available immune exposure information was CMV serostatus.

As regards this clone: Antigen specificity is unknown.

Primers for the PCR totalled 60 Vbeta and 13 Jbeta. Sequencing was performed with immunoSEQ multiplex PCR; in TCRdb, only in-frame clones are kept and a portion is missing. The sample holds approximately 250,000 clones; approximately 78% are singletons and the top ten take about 0.47%. At collection, donors were nominally healthy, but unrecorded immune exposures were probable. Per the germline V gene, CDR1 is LNHDA and CDR2 is SQIVND (reference sequence). The length of the CDR3 is 14 residues. The V and J ends lost 5 bases and 6 bases respectively, with 16 bases between them. The sample was PBMCs. The origin of this receptor is a boy aged 5-17 years in good health and CMV-seronegative. This chain links TRBV19 with TRBJ1-2, with D maybe TRBD1 (6 bases). CDR3 sequence: CASSSTGTPDGYTF. The CDR3 DNA sequence: TGTGCCAGTAGTTCGACCGGGACACCCGATGGCTACACCTTC.